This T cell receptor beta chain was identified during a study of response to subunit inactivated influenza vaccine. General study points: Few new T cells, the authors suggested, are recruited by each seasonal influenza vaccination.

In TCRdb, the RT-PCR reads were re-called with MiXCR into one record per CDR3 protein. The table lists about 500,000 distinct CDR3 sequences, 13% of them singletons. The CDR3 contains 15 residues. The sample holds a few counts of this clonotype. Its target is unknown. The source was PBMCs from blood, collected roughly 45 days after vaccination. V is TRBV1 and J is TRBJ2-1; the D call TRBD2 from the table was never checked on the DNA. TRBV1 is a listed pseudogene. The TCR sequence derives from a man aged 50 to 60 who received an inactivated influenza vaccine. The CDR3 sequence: CTSSPTGLTYNEQFF. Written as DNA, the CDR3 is TGCACCAGCAGCCCGACCGGGCTAACCTACAATGAGCAGTTCTTC.